This T cell receptor (beta chain) is drawn from a study of beta chain features in type 1 diabetes. General study results and limits: Individuals with type 1 diabetes displayed fewer insertions and more deletions at VDJ junctions. The study found that naive, central memory and Treg TCRB repertoires appeared more similar in patients than in healthy donors.

The investigators reverse transcribed all of the isolated RNA, so they sequenced expressed TCRB transcripts. Measured with immunoSEQ multiplex PCR; TCRdb has only the in-frame clones, and not every one. The data show some 140,000 clones, about 10% seen once. V was shortened by 6 bases and J by 2 bases, with 10 bases between the two germline ends. The CDR3 spans 13 residues. Germline V CDR1 and CDR2: MNHEY, SVGAGI. This clone was counted a few times. Its specificity is unknown. Sequencing was done on a sample of central memory CD4+ T cells from blood. The chain is built from TRBV6-5 and TRBJ1-2; D gene unclear. This receptor was identified in a man aged 18 to 29 in good health. Written as DNA, the CDR3 is TGTGCCAGCAGCCCAACGGGAAACTATGGCTACACCTTC. Translated: CASSPTGNYGYTF.